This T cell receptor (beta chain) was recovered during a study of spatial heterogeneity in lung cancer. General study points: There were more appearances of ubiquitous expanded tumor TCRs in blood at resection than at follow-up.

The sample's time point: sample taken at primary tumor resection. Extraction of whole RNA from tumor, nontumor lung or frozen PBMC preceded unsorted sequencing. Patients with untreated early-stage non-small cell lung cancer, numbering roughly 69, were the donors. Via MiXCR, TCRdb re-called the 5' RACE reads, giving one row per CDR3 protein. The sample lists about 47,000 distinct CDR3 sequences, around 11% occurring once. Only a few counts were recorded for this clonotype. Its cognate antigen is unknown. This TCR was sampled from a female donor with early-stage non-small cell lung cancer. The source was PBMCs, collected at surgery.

The CDR3 sequence: CASSLGTGGNQPQHF. CDR3 nucleotides: TGTGCCAGCTCACTAGGGACGGGGGGCAATCAGCCCCAGCATTTT. The chain employs TRBV18 and TRBJ1-5; tentative D call: TRBD1 (5 bases). The CDR3 totals 15 residues. V shed 4 bases and J shed 2 bases, with 12 bases lying between them. Germline V lookup: CDR1 KGHSH, CDR2 LQKENI.